These T cell receptor delta chains were read from a single sample in a study of γδ T cells in repeated Plasmodium falciparum infection. TCRdb re-identified clones in the multiplex PCR reads via CATT. This table has about 93,000 delta-chain clones, over 0.75% appearing once. The sample was gamma-delta T cells from blood. These receptors originate from a pool of human donors (malaria-infected and uninfected, not separated). Each CDR3 is given without its conserved first and last residue. The order of the fields is V gene, J gene, CDR3 protein.

TRDV1,TRDJ1,ALGEPSPSLGEARLI
TRDV1,TRDJ1,AWGMKTTDKLI
TRDV1,TRDJ1,ALGELFRETDFVPLYTDKLI
TRDV1,TRDJ1,ALGERGALRHFREFTLKLI
TRAV29/DV5,TRDJ1,AASRLDLGDTCTDKLI
TRDV1,TRDJ1,ALGEGPTRQTGGSQIKTDKLI
TRDV2,TRDJ1,ACDTGTGDFTDKLI
TRDV2,TRDJ1,ACDTDYWGAGPYTDKLI
TRDV1,TRDJ1,ALGWGTGRLYTDKLI
TRDV1,TRDJ3,ALTPGGYGSWDTRQMF
TRDV1,TRDJ1,ALGVPSYGIWGIRPGVKLI
TRDV1,TRDJ1,ALGEPDRPRVLGGIRYTDKLI
TRDV1,TRDJ1,ALGESPTSPSGVLYTDKLI
TRDV1,TRDJ1,ALVGADEWGPDKLI
TRDV2,TRDJ1,ACDTLLGDIWSDKLI
TRDV2,TRDJ1,ACDTVGAGQYTDKLI
TRDV1,TRDJ1,ALGGKGRARTGGQNTDKLI
TRDV2,TRDJ3,ACDTGGGYGSSWDTRQMF
TRDV1,TRDJ1,ALGENTSGYWGTYTDKLI
TRDV2,TRDJ1,ACDKKGDTKYTDKLI
TRDV1,TRDJ1,ALGGTYGVLGDTRIRKLI
TRDV1,TRDJ1,ALGDPLSTAPTYVHQYTDKLI
TRDV1,TRDJ1,ALGEPGNTGGTNKLI
TRDV2,TRDJ1,ACDEVAILGAHKLI
TRDV2,TRDJ3,ACDTPESSWDTRQMF
TRDV1,TRDJ1,ALGGGFLTLNWGIPGYTDKLI
TRDV1,TRDJ1,ALGERFDPTDKLI